A single T cell receptor (beta chain) is shown here with its context. Its antigen is undetermined. The PCR made use of 60 Vbeta and 13 Jbeta primers. Data came from immunoSEQ multiplex PCR; TCRdb stores just in-frame clones and leaves some out. This sample has about 90,000 clones, with around 84% found just once. These data belong to a study of cytomegalovirus exposure and HLA in healthy donors. The V segment lost 8 bases and the J segment 3 bases; nucleotides outside the gene matches: 10. The CDR3 sequence is 15 residues long. Germline V gene data show CDR1 as MDHEN and CDR2 as SYDVKM. General observations from the study: Later, TCR association rates were found to vary by HLA locus, highest for DRB1 and lowest for HLA-C. The availability of immune exposure information extended only to CMV serostatus. Later on, an analysis found that several of the most significant clusters appeared to be linked to common viral pathogens, which included parvovirus B19.

The sample consisted of PBMCs. This clonotype was obtained from a man aged 18 to 30 in good health and CMV-seronegative. The chain combines TRBV28 with TRBJ2-7; 10 bases align to TRBD1. CDR3 nucleotides: TGTGCCAGCGGGGGACAGGGGAAACTAATCTACGAGCAGTACTTC. As protein: CASGGQGKLIYEQYF.